This is a list of T cell receptor beta chains from one sample in a study of T cell responses to AZD1222 COVID-19 vaccine. TCRdb keeps only in-frame clones here, not all; method: immunoSEQ multiplex PCR. Counted here are 120,000 or so clones, around 92% occurring once; the ten biggest clones make up about 8.3%. Source: peripheral blood, taken on day 0 of AZD1222 vaccination. The receptors come from an adult in good health. Both conserved end residues are part of each CDR3. Each record gives: V gene, D gene, clone size, J gene, CDR3 DNA, CDR3 protein. A D gene is named only where the DNA matches it firmly. The size of a clone is reported for some rows only, either as once, few or many, or as a class for expanded clones.

v_call: TRBV24-1
d_call: TRBD1
clone_size: -
j_call: TRBJ1-5
cdr3_nt: TGTGCCACCAGTGACTACGACAGGGACCAGCCCCAGCATTTT
cdr3_aa: CATSDYDRDQPQHF

v_call: TRBV9
d_call: -
clone_size: -
j_call: TRBJ2-3
cdr3_nt: TGTGCCAGCAGCCAAGGACGGAAAGAGTGGGATACGCAGTATTTT
cdr3_aa: CASSQGRKEWDTQYF

v_call: TRBV4-1
d_call: -
clone_size: -
j_call: TRBJ1-1
cdr3_nt: TGCGCCAGCAGCCTAGAGGGAGGGATGAACACTGAAGCTTTCTTT
cdr3_aa: CASSLEGGMNTEAFF

v_call: TRBV7-9
d_call: -
clone_size: -
j_call: TRBJ2-1
cdr3_nt: TGTGCCAGCAGCTTAGACCCGGGGAATGAGCAGTTCTTC
cdr3_aa: CASSLDPGNEQFF

v_call: TRBV5-1
d_call: -
clone_size: once
j_call: TRBJ2-3
cdr3_nt: TGCGCCAGCAGCTTCGTGGGGGGAGTCACAGATACGCAGTATTTT
cdr3_aa: CASSFVGGVTDTQYF

v_call: TRBV21-1
d_call: -
clone_size: -
j_call: TRBJ1-1
cdr3_nt: TGTGCCAGCAGCAAAGCGGAACACACGTCGAACACTGAAGCTTTCTTT
cdr3_aa: CASSKAEHTSNTEAFF

v_call: TRBV7-3
d_call: -
clone_size: -
j_call: TRBJ2-5
cdr3_nt: TGTGCCAGCAGCTTAGGAGGGGGCGTAGAGACCCAGTACTTC
cdr3_aa: CASSLGGGVETQYF

v_call: TRBV7-9
d_call: TRBD2
clone_size: -
j_call: TRBJ2-3
cdr3_nt: TGTGCCAGCAGCTCTCTAAATAGCGGGGAGGGGGATACGCAGTATTTT
cdr3_aa: CASSSLNSGEGDTQYF

v_call: TRBV28
d_call: TRBD1
clone_size: few
j_call: TRBJ2-7
cdr3_nt: TGTGCCAGCAGTCACCGGGACAGGCTGTTTGGACAGTACTTC
cdr3_aa: CASSHRDRLFGQYF

v_call: TRBV7-9
d_call: -
clone_size: -
j_call: TRBJ1-2
cdr3_nt: TGTGCCAGCAGCTGGCCGACAGAGCCGTATAACTATGGCTACACCTTC
cdr3_aa: CASSWPTEPYNYGYTF